What follows are 27 T cell receptor beta chains derived from one specimen sequenced in a study of blood T cell repertoires in COVID-19. The assay was immunoSEQ multiplex PCR, and TCRdb's table has in-frame clones only and misses some. The table shows 220,000 or so clones, with around 84% occurring only once. The sample consisted of PBMCs or T cells enriched from blood (not recorded which). The receptors shown here come from a woman aged 35 to 49 who had recovered from COVID-19.

This clone is a singleton in its sample. The rearrangement joins TRBV3-1 (or the pseudogene TRBV3-2) to TRBJ1-1; D may be TRBD1 (6 bases). Trimming left V 6 bases short and J 5 bases short, with 10 bases between. Germline loops: CDR1 LGHDT, CDR2 YNNKEL (reference sequence). The CDR3 runs 12 residues. The CDR3 nucleotides are TGTGCCAGCAGAGAACAGGGAACTGAAGCTTTCTTT. Translated, it gives CASREQGTEAFF.

The rearrangement joins TRBV6-5 to TRBJ1-5; the D gene is possibly TRBD1 (5 bases). Germline assignment: CDR1 MNHEY and CDR2 SVGAGI. V lost 5 bases to trimming and J lost 9 bases, with 14 bases between them. This CDR3 has 13 residues. CDR3 bases: TGTGCCAGCAGTCGGGACTCTCGGGGGCCCCAGCATTTT. This encodes CASSRDSRGPQHF.

The chain employs TRBV14 and TRBJ2-1; 9 nucleotides match TRBD2. Trimming cost V 4 bases and J 0 bases; bases outside gene matches: 13. Germline V gene data show CDR1 as SGHDN and CDR2 as FVKESK. This CDR3 is 19 amino acids long. As DNA, the CDR3 is TGTGCCAGCAGCCCTGGGGCGGGAGGGTCCTTTAGCTCCTACAATGAGCAGTTCTTC. It translates to CASSPGAGGSFSSYNEQFF.

This chain joins TRBV7-9 and TRBJ1-4; D unclear. CDR1 and CDR2 from the germline V gene are SEHNR and FQNEAQ (reference sequence). The CDR3 has 16 amino acids. The ends were cut back, 0 bases at V and 0 bases at J, with 8 bases in the middle. The CDR3 loop is CASSLASGATNEKLFF. The CDR3 region has the DNA TGTGCCAGCAGCTTAGCGTCGGGAGCAACTAATGAAAAACTGTTTTTT.

Here the CDR3 DNA reads TGTGCCAGCAGCCAAACGGACAGGGGATATGCTAATGAAAAACTGTTTTTT. Translated, it gives CASSQTDRGYANEKLFF. V usage is TRBV4-2 and J usage is TRBJ1-4; 9 nucleotides match TRBD1. The CDR3 totals 17 residues. The germline gives CDR1 LGHNA, CDR2 YNFKEQ. V gave up 2 bases and J gave up 3 bases; unmatched junction bases: 7.

The rearrangement uses TRBV3-1 (or the pseudogene TRBV3-2) and TRBJ1-4, with D uncertain. The CDR3 totals 14 residues. Trimming cost V 3 bases and J 5 bases, with 10 bases left between them. Germline V gene data show CDR1 as LGHDT and CDR2 as YNNKEL (reference sequence). The CDR3 DNA follows: TGTGCCAGCAGCCAGGACTGGGCAAATGAAAAACTGTTTTTT. It is translated as CASSQDWANEKLFF.

The J gene is TRBJ1-2, the V gene TRBV19; D possibly corresponds to TRBD1 (5 bases). This CDR3 is 14 amino acids long. CDR1 and CDR2 (germline): LNHDA, SQIVND (reference sequence). The ends were cut back, 3 bases at V and 4 bases at J, with 12 bases in the middle. CDR3 residues: CASSMGRGGYGYTF. The CDR3 DNA follows: TGTGCCAGTAGTATGGGGAGGGGAGGCTATGGCTACACCTTC.

The chain's CDR3 is CASSQGRYSSSYEQYF. CDR3 DNA: TGTGCCAGCAGCCAAGGGAGATACTCGAGCTCCTACGAGCAGTACTTC. The rearrangement uses TRBV3-1 (or the pseudogene TRBV3-2) and TRBJ2-7; D call uncertain. CDR1 and CDR2 from the germline V gene are LGHDT and YNNKEL (reference sequence). V was clipped by 1 base and J by 0 bases, with 13 bases between them. This CDR3 contains 16 residues.

J is TRBJ2-7 and V is TRBV27, with D possibly being TRBD2 (6 bases). CDR1 is MNHEY, CDR2 SMNVEV, per germline (reference sequence). This CDR3 spans 14 amino acids. V lost 5 bases to trimming and J lost 12 bases, with 23 bases between them. CDR3 residues: CASSPNSGREGLYV. The CDR3 bases are TGTGCCAGCAGTCCCAACTCCGGTAGAGAGGGACTGTACGTC.

The chain has TRBV18 and TRBJ1-2; D unresolved. Germline V gene lookup returns CDR1 KGHSH and CDR2 LQKENI. V was shortened by 0 bases and J by 8 bases, with 7 bases between the two germline ends. The CDR3 sequence is 12 residues long. CDR3 in DNA: TGTGCCAGCTCACCACCGGTGGGCGGCTACACCTTC. It encodes CASSPPVGGYTF.

This chain links TRBV5-1 with TRBJ2-2; TRBD2 matches at 8 bases. This CDR3 has 16 residues. V lost 0 bases, J lost 3 bases, and 4 bases stayed unmatched. Germline V CDR1 and CDR2: SGHRS, YFSETQ. This chain's CDR3 is CASSLAYGRDTGELFF. The DNA for the CDR3 is TGCGCCAGCAGCTTGGCGTACGGGAGGGACACCGGGGAGCTGTTTTTT.

This clone was observed a single time. The chain joins TRBV30 to TRBJ1-6; D call uncertain. The CDR3 loop spans 14 amino acids. The germline CDR1 and CDR2 sequences are GTSNPN and SVGIG (reference sequence). V shed 4 bases and J shed 7 bases, with 14 bases lying between them. The CDR3 loop is CAWIRSGWNSPLHF. The DNA for the CDR3 is TGTGCCTGGATTCGCTCGGGGTGGAATTCACCCCTCCACTTT.

This chain connects TRBV5-1 to TRBJ2-5; maybe TRBD2 (6 bases). The V and J ends lost 3 bases and 2 bases respectively, with 17 bases between them. CDR3 length: 16 amino acids. The germline CDR1 and CDR2 sequences are SGHRS and YFSETQ. The CDR3 nucleotides are TGCGCCAGCAGCTCCGGACGGCTGGGGGGACAAGAGACCCAGTACTTC. This codes for CASSSGRLGGQETQYF.

The CDR3 DNA reads as TGTGCCAGCAGTGAGTCAGGGGGCTCGGATGAAAAACTGTTTTTT. This gives the protein CASSESGGSDEKLFF. The V gene is TRBV25-1, the J gene TRBJ1-4; 8 bases are shared with TRBD1. This CDR3 is 15 amino acids long. Germline values: CDR1 MGHDK, CDR2 SYGVNS. The J segment lost 6 bases and the V segment lost 3 bases, leaving 6 bases of the junction unmatched.

The J gene is TRBJ1-4, the V gene TRBV30; the match to TRBD1 covers 7 bases. J lost 6 bases, V lost 4 bases, and 5 bases had no gene match. The CDR3 is 13 amino acids. The germline V gene has CDR1 GTSNPN and CDR2 SVGIG (reference sequence). CDR3 loop: CAWNTGEDEKLFF. The CDR3 bases are TGTGCCTGGAACACAGGGGAGGATGAAAAACTGTTTTTT.

This clone was observed once. The V call is TRBV11-2, the J call TRBJ1-3, with D uncertain. V was trimmed by 0 bases and J by 0 bases, leaving 6 bases between them. Per germline, CDR1 SGHAT and CDR2 FQNNGV. CDR3 size: 15 residues. CDR3 DNA sequence: TGTGCCAGCAGCTTAGAAAGCGTCTCTGGAAACACCATATATTTT. Amino acids: CASSLESVSGNTIYF.

The rearrangement joins TRBV3-1 (or the pseudogene TRBV3-2) to TRBJ1-1, with unresolved D. Trimming cost V 1 base and J 4 bases, with 7 bases left between them. From germline, CDR1 is LGHDT and CDR2 YNNKEL (reference sequence). This CDR3 contains 13 residues. CDR3 protein: CASSQVSSTEAFF. CDR3 nucleotide sequence: TGTGCCAGCAGCCAAGTGTCCAGCACTGAAGCTTTCTTT.

V and J are TRBV18 and TRBJ2-2, with 10 bases fitting TRBD1. The V gene end was trimmed by 8 bases and the J gene end by 3 bases; junction bases not matched to a gene: 6. CDR1 KGHSH and CDR2 LQKENI come from the germline V gene. The CDR3 length is 15 residues. The CDR3 nucleotides are TGTGCCAGCACCGACAGGGGGCGTTACACCGGGGAGCTGTTTTTT. This translates into CASTDRGRYTGELFF.

The chain couples TRBV2 to TRBJ1-4; D is perhaps TRBD1 (5 bases). V was shortened by 5 bases and J by 10 bases, with 14 bases between the two germline ends. This CDR3 is 13 amino acids long. Germline lookup yields CDR1 SNHLY and CDR2 FYNNEI. The CDR3 coding sequence is TGTGCCAGCAGTCCCTTTTCGGGGGGAAAACTGTTTTTT. Protein sequence: CASSPFSGGKLFF.

The chain couples TRBV19 to TRBJ1-1; D gene ambiguous. Trimming took 7 bases from V and 3 from J, leaving 6 bases between them. This CDR3 comprises 11 residues. Germline CDR1 and CDR2: LNHDA and SQIVND (reference sequence). CDR3 nucleotide sequence: TGTGCCAGTATTCGGGACACTGAAGCTTTCTTT. Amino acid sequence: CASIRDTEAFF.

The chain is built from TRBV28 and TRBJ1-2, with TRBD1 identical over 8 bases. There are 13 residues in the CDR3. CDR1 is MDHEN and CDR2 is SYDVKM in the germline V gene. With 5 bases clipped from V and 8 bases from J, the junction kept 7 bases outside the gene matches. The CDR3 is CASSRTGSGGYTF. CDR3 sequence (DNA): TGTGCCAGCAGTCGGACAGGGTCTGGAGGCTACACCTTC.

The chain couples TRBV2 to TRBJ1-2; no reliable D call. Trimming stripped 4 bases from V and 8 bases from J, with 14 bases between. The CDR3 spans 13 residues. Germline V gives CDR1 SNHLY, CDR2 FYNNEI. The CDR3 region is CASSGEVLYGYTF. CDR3 nucleotide sequence: TGTGCCAGCAGTGGGGAGGTCCTATACGGCTACACCTTC.

J is TRBJ1-2 and V is TRBV19; 8 positions match TRBD1. This CDR3 is built from 15 residues. The germline gives CDR1 LNHDA, CDR2 SQIVND (reference sequence). V was clipped by 3 bases and J by 4 bases; unmatched bases: 7. The CDR3 loop reads CASSMPGQGGYGYTF. For the CDR3, the DNA is TGTGCCAGTAGTATGCCAGGACAGGGCGGCTATGGCTACACCTTC.

This rearrangement joins TRBV3-1 (or the pseudogene TRBV3-2) to TRBJ2-5; TRBD2 might be the D (8 bases). Germline values: CDR1 LGHDT, CDR2 YNNKEL (reference sequence). This CDR3 is 17 amino acids long. V shed 4 bases and J shed 2 bases, with 20 bases lying between them. The DNA of the CDR3 is TGTGCCAGCAGCCTCAGGGGGGAGCTAGCGGGTCAAGAGACCCAGTACTTC. Protein sequence: CASSLRGELAGQETQYF.

The chain links TRBV5-1 to TRBJ2-2; weak D call: TRBD1 (5 bases). The CDR3 runs to 15 residues. Trimming stripped 0 bases from V and 0 bases from J, with 6 bases between. Germline V CDR1 and CDR2: SGHRS, YFSETQ. CDR3 residues: CASSLGQPNTGELFF. CDR3 nucleotides: TGCGCCAGCAGCTTGGGACAGCCGAACACCGGGGAGCTGTTTTTT.

This chain connects TRBV7-8 to TRBJ2-7; 12 bases line up with TRBD2. CDR1 and CDR2 (germline): SGHVS, FQNEAQ. There are 15 residues in the CDR3. V was pared by 5 bases and J by 1 base, with 3 bases of the junction left unmatched. The DNA for the CDR3 is TGTGCCAGCAGCCTAGGACTAGCGGGATCCTACGAGCAGTACTTC. Amino acids: CASSLGLAGSYEQYF. Full variable domain (missing parts from reference TRBV7-8 and TRBJ2-7): GAGVSQSPRYKVAKRGQDVALRCDPISGHVSLFWYQQALGQGPEFLTYFQNEAQLDKSGLPSDRFFAERPEGSVSTLKIQRTQQEDSAVYLCASSLGLAGSYEQYFGPGTRLTVT.

The V call is TRBV6-5, the J call TRBJ1-5, with TRBD1 identical over 7 bases. The CDR3 runs 15 residues. In germline, CDR1 is MNHEY, CDR2 SVGAGI. J lost 2 bases, V lost 6 bases, and 7 bases had no gene match. The CDR3 DNA sequence: TGTGCCAGCAGGTCGGGACAGCAAGGCAATCAGCCCCAGCATTTT. This encodes CASRSGQQGNQPQHF.